A single sample gave rise to the 10 T cell receptor beta chains below, sequenced in a study of beta chain features in type 1 diabetes. The authors reverse transcribed all of the isolated RNA, so sequencing captured expressed TCRB transcripts. Generated by immunoSEQ multiplex PCR, the TCRdb table keeps only in-frame clones and is missing some. The sample has almost 350,000 clones; about 20% are singletons. Material for sequencing was naive CD4+ T cells from blood. The receptors shown here come from a woman aged 18-29 years in good health.

CDR3 sequence reads: CASIRGAGNEQFF. The CDR3 bases are TGTGCCAGCATACGGGGGGCTGGGAATGAGCAGTTCTTC. The J gene is TRBJ2-1, the V gene TRBV7-9; maybe TRBD2 (7 bases). The CDR3 length is 13 residues. In germline, CDR1 is SEHNR, CDR2 FQNEAQ (reference sequence). Trimming left V 7 bases short and J 7 bases short, with 14 bases between.

The sample holds a few counts of this clone. The chain combines TRBV7-8 with TRBJ1-5; 9 bases match TRBD1. Germline V gives CDR1 SGHVS, CDR2 FQNEAQ. This CDR3 has 13 amino acids. The J segment lost 11 bases and the V segment lost 0 bases, leaving 2 bases of the junction unmatched. CDR3 loop: CASSLAGTGTQHF. The CDR3 coding sequence is TGTGCCAGCAGCTTAGCGGGGACAGGGACCCAGCATTTT.

This clone came up a few times. This chain connects TRBV11-3 to TRBJ2-5, with 9 bases matching TRBD2. Trimming removed 3 bases from V and 3 bases from J; junction bases left unmatched: 2. This CDR3 contains 14 residues. CDR1 is SGHNT, CDR2 YENEEA, per germline. The CDR3 DNA follows: TGTGCCAGCAGCTTTGCGGGAGGGAAAGAGACCCAGTACTTC. This encodes CASSFAGGKETQYF.

This chain links TRBV7-9 with TRBJ2-7, with D unclear. The V end lost 5 bases, the J end lost 2 bases, and 10 bases lay between the germline ends. The CDR3 is made up of 13 amino acids. Germline V gives CDR1 SEHNR, CDR2 FQNEAQ (reference sequence). The chain's CDR3 is CASSETSAYEQYF. The CDR3 region has the DNA TGTGCCAGCAGCGAAACTTCCGCCTACGAGCAGTACTTC.

This clone was seen only a few times. The chain is built from TRBV19 and TRBJ2-6; TRBD1 might be the D (6 bases). The V gene's germline CDR1 is LNHDA and CDR2 SQIVND (reference sequence). This CDR3 has 18 amino acids. Trimming stripped 3 bases from V and 0 bases from J, with 15 bases between. The CDR3 nucleotides read TGTGCCAGTAGTATTATAGGGGGAATAAACTCTGGGGCCAACGTCCTGACTTTC. Translated, it gives CASSIIGGINSGANVLTF.

J is TRBJ2-6 and V is TRBV18, with 7 bases identical to TRBD1. CDR3 length: 19 amino acids. V shed 1 base and J 1 base; nucleotides not matched to a gene: 10. The germline CDR1 and CDR2 sequences are KGHSH and LQKENI. CDR3 in amino acids: CASSPLTGQPLSGANVLTF. The CDR3 nucleotides read TGTGCCAGCTCACCACTTACGGGACAGCCTTTATCTGGGGCCAACGTCCTGACTTTC. The complete variable domain, with remaining parts taken from reference TRBV18 and TRBJ2-6, reads NAGVMQNPRHLVRRRGQEARLRCSPMKGHSHVYWYRQLPEEGLKFMVYLQKENIIDESGMPKERFSAEFPKEGPSILRIQQVVRGDSAAYFCASSPLTGQPLSGANVLTFGAGSRLTVL.

This clone was observed a handful of times. The chain couples TRBV14 to TRBJ1-2, with a tentative D call TRBD1 (6 bases). Trimming took 0 bases from V and 0 from J, leaving 20 bases between them. This CDR3 is built from 19 residues. CDR1 and CDR2 from the germline V gene are SGHDN and FVKESK. CDR3 sequence: CASSQDLGEQGWTNYGYTF. The DNA of the CDR3 is TGTGCCAGCAGCCAAGATTTGGGAGAGCAGGGGTGGACTAACTATGGCTACACCTTC.

This clone was counted between two and nine times. The gene calls are TRBV7-9 and TRBJ2-2, with D possibly TRBD2 on 6 matching bases. The CDR3 length is 16 residues. Germline V CDR1 and CDR2: SEHNR, FQNEAQ (reference sequence). Trimming pared 4 bases from V and 3 bases from J, leaving 15 bases between. DNA of the CDR3: TGTGCCAGCAGCTCCCAGCCGGGACTCGACACCGGGGAGCTGTTTTTT. Translated: CASSSQPGLDTGELFF.

This clone was counted a few times. The CDR3 region is CASSLADRGNEQFF. CDR3 nucleotide sequence: TGTGCCAGCAGCTTAGCCGACAGGGGGAATGAGCAGTTCTTC. This rearrangement joins TRBV7-9 to TRBJ2-1; 9 positions match TRBD1. This CDR3 is 14 amino acids long. J was trimmed by 7 bases and V by 0 bases; bases with no gene match: 1. From germline, CDR1 is SEHNR and CDR2 FQNEAQ (reference sequence).

This clone was detected a few times. V is TRBV9 and J is TRBJ1-3; 9 bases are shared with TRBD1. After removal of 4 bases from V and 3 bases from J, the junction contained 8 bases not matched to a gene. This CDR3 has 16 residues. Germline V gene data show CDR1 as SGDLS and CDR2 as YYNGEE. The DNA of the CDR3 is TGTGCCAGCAGCCCCGTAGACAGGGGGAGTGGAAACACCATATATTTT. Protein product: CASSPVDRGSGNTIYF.